These 2 T cell receptor beta chains were sequenced from one sample in a study of shared clonotypes between healthy human individuals. Naive CD8 cells comprised CD45RO-negative, CCR7-positively selected cells, excluding terminally differentiated effector memory CD45RA+ cells. Repertoires were generated with immunoSEQ multiplex PCR, while TCRdb's copy carries only in-frame clones and drops some. The table has about 2.1 million clones, 93% seen once. The sequencing sample was made of naive CD8+ T cells from PBMCs. These receptors all come from a man aged 18-30 years in good health. Some clones in this sample may be carry-over from other donors' samples.

The chain employs TRBV5-6 and TRBJ2-5; D assignment may be TRBD1 or TRBD2 (5 bases each). This CDR3 has 15 residues. Germline CDR1 and CDR2: SGHDT and YYEEEE. Trimming left V 4 bases short and J 7 bases short, with 20 bases between. CDR3 in DNA: TGTGCCAGCAGCCGAGCCGGATTCAGGGCGGGGACCCAGTACTTC. Residues: CASSRAGFRAGTQYF.

The chain is built from TRBV28 and TRBJ1-2; TRBD1 matches at 8 bases. With 2 bases clipped from V and 4 bases from J, the junction kept 6 bases outside the gene matches. The germline CDR1 and CDR2 sequences are MDHEN and SYDVKM. The CDR3 runs to 15 residues. This CDR3 reads CASSLIFDRGYGYTF. The DNA of the CDR3 is TGTGCCAGCAGTTTAATTTTTGACAGGGGCTATGGCTACACCTTC.